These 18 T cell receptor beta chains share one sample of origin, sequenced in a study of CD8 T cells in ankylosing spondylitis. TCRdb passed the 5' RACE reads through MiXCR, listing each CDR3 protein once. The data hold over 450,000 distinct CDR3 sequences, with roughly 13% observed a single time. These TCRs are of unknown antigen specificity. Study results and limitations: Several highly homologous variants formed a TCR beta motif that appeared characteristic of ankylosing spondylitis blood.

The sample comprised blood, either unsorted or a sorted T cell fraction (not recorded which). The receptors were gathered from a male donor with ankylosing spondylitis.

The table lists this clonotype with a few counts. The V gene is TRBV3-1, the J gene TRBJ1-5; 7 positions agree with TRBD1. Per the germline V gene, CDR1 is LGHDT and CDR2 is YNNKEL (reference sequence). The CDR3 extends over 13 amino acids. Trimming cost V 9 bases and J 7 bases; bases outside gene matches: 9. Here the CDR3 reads CASGDRASQPQHF. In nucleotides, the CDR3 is TGTGCCAGTGGGGACAGAGCGAGCCAGCCCCAGCATTTT.

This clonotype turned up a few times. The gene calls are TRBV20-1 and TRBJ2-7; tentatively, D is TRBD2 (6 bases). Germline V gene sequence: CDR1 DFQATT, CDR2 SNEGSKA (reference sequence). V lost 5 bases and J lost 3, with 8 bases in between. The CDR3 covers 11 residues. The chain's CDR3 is CSAGLLYEQYF. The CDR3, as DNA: TGCAGTGCTGGACTACTCTACGAGCAGTACTTC.

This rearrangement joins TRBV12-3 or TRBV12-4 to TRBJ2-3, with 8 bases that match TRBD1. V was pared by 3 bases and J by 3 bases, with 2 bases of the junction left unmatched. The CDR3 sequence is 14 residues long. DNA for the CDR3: TGTGCCAGCAGTTTTTGGACAGGGACAGATACGCAGTATTTT. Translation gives CASSFWTGTDTQYF.

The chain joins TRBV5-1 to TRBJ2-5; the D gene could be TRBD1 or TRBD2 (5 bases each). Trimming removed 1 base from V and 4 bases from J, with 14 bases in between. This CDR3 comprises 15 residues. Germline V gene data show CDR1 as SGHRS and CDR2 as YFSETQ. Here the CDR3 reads CASSLSQGARETQYF. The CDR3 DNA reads TGCGCCAGCAGCTTGTCGCAGGGAGCGCGAGAGACCCAGTACTTC.

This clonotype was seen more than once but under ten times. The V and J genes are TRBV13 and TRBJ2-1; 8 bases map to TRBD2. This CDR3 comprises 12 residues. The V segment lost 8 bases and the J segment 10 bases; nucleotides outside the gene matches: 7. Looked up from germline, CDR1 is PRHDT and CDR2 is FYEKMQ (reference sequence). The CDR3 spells CASSWGGGEQFF. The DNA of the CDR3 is TGTGCCAGCTCCTGGGGCGGGGGGGAGCAGTTCTTC.

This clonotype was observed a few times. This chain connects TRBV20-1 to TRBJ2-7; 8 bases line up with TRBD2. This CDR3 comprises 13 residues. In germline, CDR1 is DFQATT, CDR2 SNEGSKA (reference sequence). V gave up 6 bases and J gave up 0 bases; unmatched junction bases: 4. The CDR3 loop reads CSAAAGGSYEQYV. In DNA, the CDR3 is TGCAGTGCCGCGGCGGGGGGCTCCTACGAGCAGTACGTC.

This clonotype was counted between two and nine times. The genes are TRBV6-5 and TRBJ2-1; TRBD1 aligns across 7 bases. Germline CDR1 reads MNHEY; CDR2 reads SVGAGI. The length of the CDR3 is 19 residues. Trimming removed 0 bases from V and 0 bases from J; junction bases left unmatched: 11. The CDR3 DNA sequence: TGTGCCAGCAGTTACTCGGGCAAACAGGGGATCGGCTCCTACAATGAGCAGTTCTTC. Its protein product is CASSYSGKQGIGSYNEQFF.

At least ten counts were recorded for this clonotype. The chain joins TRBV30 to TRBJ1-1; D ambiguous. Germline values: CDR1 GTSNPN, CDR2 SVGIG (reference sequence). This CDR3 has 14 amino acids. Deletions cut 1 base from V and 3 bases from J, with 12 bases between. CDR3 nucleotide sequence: TGTGCCTGGAGTGGAAAGGGTCCAGACACTGAAGCTTTCTTT. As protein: CAWSGKGPDTEAFF.

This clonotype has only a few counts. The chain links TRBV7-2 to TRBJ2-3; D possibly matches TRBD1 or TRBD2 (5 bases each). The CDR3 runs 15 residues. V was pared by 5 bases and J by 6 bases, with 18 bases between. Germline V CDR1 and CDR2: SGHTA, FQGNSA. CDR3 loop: CASSRRGNWGDTQYF. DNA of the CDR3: TGTGCCAGCAGCCGCCGCGGCAACTGGGGGGATACGCAGTATTTT.

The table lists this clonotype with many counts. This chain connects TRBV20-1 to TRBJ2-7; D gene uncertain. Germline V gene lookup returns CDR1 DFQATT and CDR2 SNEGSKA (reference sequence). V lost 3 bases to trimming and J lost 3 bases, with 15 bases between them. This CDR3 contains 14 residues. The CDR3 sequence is CSASRADSVYEQYF. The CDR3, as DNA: TGCAGTGCTAGTAGGGCCGATTCTGTCTACGAGCAGTACTTC.

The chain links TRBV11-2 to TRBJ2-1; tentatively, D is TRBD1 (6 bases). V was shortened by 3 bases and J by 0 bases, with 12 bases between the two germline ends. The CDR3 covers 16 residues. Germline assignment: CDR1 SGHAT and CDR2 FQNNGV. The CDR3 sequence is CASSFSQGSSYNEQFF. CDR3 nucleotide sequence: TGTGCCAGCAGCTTTTCCCAGGGGAGCTCCTACAATGAGCAGTTCTTC.

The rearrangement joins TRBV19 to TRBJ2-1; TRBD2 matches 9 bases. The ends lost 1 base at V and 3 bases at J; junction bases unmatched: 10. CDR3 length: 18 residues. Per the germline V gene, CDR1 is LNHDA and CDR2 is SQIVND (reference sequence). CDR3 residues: CASSIGWATSGGYNEQFF. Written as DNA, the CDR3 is TGTGCCAGTAGTATAGGATGGGCGACTAGCGGAGGCTACAATGAGCAGTTCTTC.

CDR3 DNA sequence: TGTGCCAGCACCCCGCGCCGGGCCCAGACTAGCCCCCTCCACTTT. Its translation is CASTPRRAQTSPLHF. The genes are TRBV6-1 and TRBJ1-6; D is undetermined. The V end was cut by 7 bases, the J end by 13 bases, with 23 bases between. The germline V gene has CDR1 MNHNS and CDR2 SASEGT. There are 15 residues in the CDR3.

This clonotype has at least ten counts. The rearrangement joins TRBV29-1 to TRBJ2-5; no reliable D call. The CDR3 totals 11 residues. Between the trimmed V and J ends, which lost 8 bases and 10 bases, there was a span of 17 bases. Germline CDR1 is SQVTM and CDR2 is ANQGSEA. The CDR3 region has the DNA TGCAGCTTAAGGAATGGTGGGATCCAGTACTTC. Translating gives CSLRNGGIQYF.

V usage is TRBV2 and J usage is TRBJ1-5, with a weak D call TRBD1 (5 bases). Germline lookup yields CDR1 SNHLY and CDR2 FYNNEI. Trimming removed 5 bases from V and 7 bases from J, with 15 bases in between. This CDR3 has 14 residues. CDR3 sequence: CASSSDRGDQPQHF. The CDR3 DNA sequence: TGTGCCAGCAGTTCAGACCGGGGGGACCAGCCCCAGCATTTT.

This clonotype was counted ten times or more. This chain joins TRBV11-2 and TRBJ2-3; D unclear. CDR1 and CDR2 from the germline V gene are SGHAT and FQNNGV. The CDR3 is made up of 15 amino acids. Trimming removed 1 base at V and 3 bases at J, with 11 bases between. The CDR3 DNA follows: TGTGCCAGCAGCTTAGGTGGTGCACAGACAGATACGCAGTATTTT. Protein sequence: CASSLGGAQTDTQYF.

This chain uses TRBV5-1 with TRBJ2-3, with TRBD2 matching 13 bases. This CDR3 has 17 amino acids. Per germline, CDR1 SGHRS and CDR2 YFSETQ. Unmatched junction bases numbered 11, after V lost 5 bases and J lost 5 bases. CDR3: CASSLQTSGRAGDTQYF. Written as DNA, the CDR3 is TGCGCCAGCAGTTTACAAACTAGCGGGAGGGCAGGAGATACGCAGTATTTT. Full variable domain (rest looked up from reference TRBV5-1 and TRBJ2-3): KAGVTQTPRYLIKTRGQQVTLSCSPISGHRSVSWYQQTPGQGLQFLFEYFSETQRNKGNFPGRFSGRQFSNSRSEMNVSTLELGDSALYLCASSLQTSGRAGDTQYFGPGTRLTVL.

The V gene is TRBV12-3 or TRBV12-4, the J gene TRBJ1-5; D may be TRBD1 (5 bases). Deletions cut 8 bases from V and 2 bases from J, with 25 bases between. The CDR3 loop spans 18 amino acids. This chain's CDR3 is CASSAYRGQGGGNQPQHF. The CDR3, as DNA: TGTGCCAGCTCGGCTTATAGGGGCCAGGGAGGGGGCAATCAGCCCCAGCATTTT.